This section outlines one T cell receptor (beta chain) sequence together with its context. The sample originates from a study of shared clonotypes between healthy human individuals. Profiling relied on immunoSEQ multiplex PCR, and the TCRdb table lists in-frame clones only, not all of them. The table shows 2 million to 2.5 million clones, with roughly 94% occurring only once. The CDR3 consists of 15 residues. CDR1 is SGHRS and CDR2 is YFSETQ in the germline V gene. The V segment lost 3 bases and the J segment 7 bases; nucleotides outside the gene matches: 6. This chain uses TRBV5-1 with TRBJ2-1; 11 bases match TRBD2. The sequenced sample was naive CD4+ T cells sorted from blood. The sample's subset: CD45RA+ positively selected. The origin of this receptor is a man aged 18 to 29 in good health. This chain's CDR3 is CASSWAPSGRNEQFF. Here the CDR3 DNA reads TGCGCCAGCAGCTGGGCCCCTAGCGGGAGGAATGAGCAGTTCTTC.